Each of the 7 T cell receptor beta chains below was sequenced from the same sample in a study of cytomegalovirus exposure and HLA in healthy donors (dated by TCRdb to 2017 to 2019). Preparation of the library involved the immunoSEQ multiplex PCR assay. For the multiplex PCR, a mixture combining 60 forward primers for TCR Vbeta segments and 13 reverse primers for TCR Jbeta segments was used. As stored in TCRdb, this immuneACCESS dataset retains in-frame rearrangements with V and J assigned. A fraction of the clones does not appear; measured against another copy, unresolved V genes explain less than half of the discrepancy, and the remainder lacks a known reason. The sample table holds more than 95,000 clones, of which approximately 77% were seen once. The leading ten clones occupy approximately 5% of the sample. The sample comprised PBMCs. The origin of the receptors is a man aged 50-60 years in good health and CMV-seropositive.

The chain combines TRBV7-6 with TRBJ2-1; D remains ambiguous. Germline values: CDR1 SGHVS, CDR2 FNYEAQ. Trimming took off 3 bases at V and 0 bases at J, with 9 bases between the two ends. The CDR3 runs 15 residues. The CDR3 loop reads CASSFRASSYNEQFF. As DNA, the CDR3 is TGTGCCAGCAGCTTCAGAGCGAGCTCCTACAATGAGCAGTTCTTC.

The chain joins TRBV5-1 to TRBJ2-7, with 10 bases identical to TRBD1. The CDR3 totals 14 residues. In germline, CDR1 is SGHRS, CDR2 YFSETQ. Trimming at V came to 4 bases and at J to 4 bases, leaving 5 bases not matched to a gene. CDR3 bases: TGCGCCAGCAGCGCAAGGACAGGGGGATACGAGCAGTACTTC. This codes for CASSARTGGYEQYF.

This chain uses TRBV4-2 with TRBJ1-4; D might be TRBD1 (5 bases). The germline V gene encodes CDR1 LGHNA and CDR2 YNFKEQ. V lost 0 bases, J lost 0 bases, and 5 bases lay in between. The CDR3 covers 15 residues. DNA for the CDR3: TGTGCCAGCAGCCAAGAAGGGGCAACTAATGAAAAACTGTTTTTT. Translating it yields CASSQEGATNEKLFF.

The genes are TRBV6-5 and TRBJ2-1, with a possible D match to TRBD2 (6 bases). CDR3 size: 12 residues. Germline V gives CDR1 MNHEY, CDR2 SVGAGI. V lost 8 bases, J lost 12 bases, and 17 bases lay in between. The CDR3 region has the DNA TGTGCCAGCGGCCAGGCGGGGAAATCGCAGTTCTTC. It translates to CASGQAGKSQFF.

This clone was picked up one time. DNA of the CDR3: TGTGCCAGCAGTGAGGAAAAGCGCGCTAATGAAAAACTGTTTTTT. This codes for CASSEEKRANEKLFF. The chain recombines TRBV2 with TRBJ1-4; no firm D call. The CDR3 spans 15 residues. V lost 3 bases, J lost 3 bases, and 11 bases lay in between. The V gene's germline CDR1 is SNHLY and CDR2 FYNNEI.

This clone has only a few counts. The rearrangement uses TRBV27 and TRBJ1-4; D unresolved. Germline CDR1 and CDR2: MNHEY and SMNVEV (reference sequence). The CDR3 length is 16 residues. V was trimmed by 0 bases and J by 3 bases, leaving 11 bases between them. Here the CDR3 reads CASSLSARSANEKLFF. The CDR3 coding sequence is TGTGCCAGCAGTTTATCTGCCAGGTCTGCTAATGAAAAACTGTTTTTT.

The rearrangement links TRBV6-1 to TRBJ2-2; tentatively, D is TRBD2 (6 bases). The V end lost 6 bases, the J end lost 4 bases, and 15 bases lay between the germline ends. In germline, CDR1 is MNHNS, CDR2 SASEGT. The CDR3 totals 15 residues. DNA of the CDR3: TGTGCCAGCAGCGCAGGGACTCAGGGCACCGGGGAGCTGTTTTTT. It yields the protein CASSAGTQGTGELFF.